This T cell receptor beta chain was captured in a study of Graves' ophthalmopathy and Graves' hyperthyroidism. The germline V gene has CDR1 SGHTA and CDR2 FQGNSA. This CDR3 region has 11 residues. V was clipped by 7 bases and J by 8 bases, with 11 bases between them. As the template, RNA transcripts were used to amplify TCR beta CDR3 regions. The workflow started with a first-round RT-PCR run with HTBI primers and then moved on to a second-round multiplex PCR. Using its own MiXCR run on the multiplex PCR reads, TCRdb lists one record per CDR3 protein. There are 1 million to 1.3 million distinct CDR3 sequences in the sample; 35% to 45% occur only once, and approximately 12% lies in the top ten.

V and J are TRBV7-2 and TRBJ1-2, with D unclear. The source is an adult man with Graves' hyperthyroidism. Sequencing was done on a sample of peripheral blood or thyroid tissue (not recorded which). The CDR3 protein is CASTYYYGYTF. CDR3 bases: TGTGCCAGCACATACTATTACGGCTACACCTTC.